These T cell receptor beta chains were read from a single sample in a study of T cell responses to AZD1222 COVID-19 vaccine. The method was immunoSEQ multiplex PCR; TCRdb's version includes in-frame clones alone and lacks a portion of them. Among about 110,000 clones listed, 88% were seen once. The specimen comprised peripheral blood, sampled on day 0 of MenACWY control vaccination. All receptors come from an adult in good health. Each CDR3 is given with its conserved first and last residue. Each record gives: J gene, clone size, CDR3 length, V gene, D gene, CDR3 protein, CDR3 DNA. D genes are given only for firm matches. Rows give clone size only sometimes, using once, few, many, or a class for an expanded clone.

j_gene: TRBJ1-1
abundance: NA
len: 13
v_gene: TRBV7-2
d_gene: NA
CDR3aa: CASSLTVNTEAFF
CDR3nt: TGTGCCAGCAGCTTAACGGTGAACACTGAAGCTTTCTTT

j_gene: TRBJ2-1
abundance: NA
len: 12
v_gene: TRBV30
d_gene: TRBD1
CDR3aa: CAWRPTGGKQFF
CDR3nt: TGTGCCTGGAGACCGACAGGGGGGAAGCAGTTCTTC

j_gene: TRBJ2-7
abundance: few
len: 14
v_gene: TRBV24-1
d_gene: TRBD1
CDR3aa: CATSATGTDYEQYF
CDR3nt: TGTGCCACCAGTGCCACCGGGACAGACTACGAGCAGTACTTC

j_gene: TRBJ2-2
abundance: NA
len: 15
v_gene: TRBV19
d_gene: NA
CDR3aa: CATSLGDMDTGELFF
CDR3nt: TGTGCCACCTCGCTCGGGGACATGGACACCGGGGAGCTGTTTTTT

j_gene: TRBJ2-7
abundance: few
len: 14
v_gene: TRBV18
d_gene: NA
CDR3aa: CASSLGDTGDEQYF
CDR3nt: TGTGCCAGCTCACTGGGGGACACCGGGGACGAGCAGTACTTC

j_gene: TRBJ2-1
abundance: NA
len: 16
v_gene: TRBV7-6
d_gene: NA
CDR3aa: CASSVGVGSSYNEQFF
CDR3nt: TGTGCCAGCAGCGTAGGCGTGGGGAGCTCCTACAATGAGCAGTTCTTC

j_gene: TRBJ1-1
abundance: NA
len: 15
v_gene: TRBV19
d_gene: TRBD1
CDR3aa: CASSARGRENTEAFF
CDR3nt: TGTGCCAGTAGTGCCAGGGGGCGAGAGAACACTGAAGCTTTCTTT

j_gene: TRBJ2-3
abundance: NA
len: 17
v_gene: TRBV24-1
d_gene: TRBD2
CDR3aa: CATSDFGTSGYTDTQYF
CDR3nt: TGTGCCACCAGTGACTTCGGGACTAGCGGATACACAGATACGCAGTATTTT

j_gene: TRBJ1-1
abundance: NA
len: 14
v_gene: TRBV27
d_gene: NA
CDR3aa: CASRPGGAGTEAFF
CDR3nt: TGTGCCAGCAGGCCCGGGGGGGCTGGCACTGAAGCTTTCTTT

j_gene: TRBJ2-2
abundance: once
len: 15
v_gene: TRBV7-8
d_gene: TRBD2
CDR3aa: CASSFSGTNTGELFF
CDR3nt: TGTGCCAGCAGCTTTAGCGGGACGAACACCGGGGAGCTGTTTTTT

j_gene: TRBJ1-1
abundance: NA
len: 13
v_gene: TRBV28
d_gene: NA
CDR3aa: CASNPYKNTEAFF
CDR3nt: TGTGCCAGCAACCCCTACAAGAATACTGAAGCTTTCTTT

j_gene: TRBJ1-2
abundance: NA
len: 12
v_gene: TRBV28
d_gene: NA
CDR3aa: CASSLGTYGYTF
CDR3nt: TGTGCCAGCAGTTTAGGGACCTATGGCTACACCTTC

j_gene: TRBJ1-2
abundance: NA
len: 13
v_gene: TRBV5-1
d_gene: TRBD1
CDR3aa: CASSLGDMDRASF
CDR3nt: TGCGCCAGCAGCTTGGGGGACATGGACAGGGCCTCCTTC

j_gene: TRBJ2-1
abundance: NA
len: 15
v_gene: TRBV5-4
d_gene: TRBD2
CDR3aa: CASSPTSGGAFEQFF
CDR3nt: TGTGCCAGCAGCCCCACTAGCGGGGGGGCTTTTGAGCAGTTCTTC

j_gene: TRBJ1-4
abundance: NA
len: 16
v_gene: TRBV5-6
d_gene: NA
CDR3aa: CASSWGLPATNEKLFF
CDR3nt: TGTGCCAGCAGCTGGGGGCTTCCCGCAACTAATGAAAAACTGTTTTTT

j_gene: TRBJ2-7
abundance: NA
len: 22
v_gene: TRBV28
d_gene: TRBD2
CDR3aa: CASSLYMLGEAETSGGRDEQYF
CDR3nt: TGTGCCAGCAGTTTATACATGCTAGGGGAGGCAGAGACTAGCGGGGGTCGGGACGAGCAGTACTTC

j_gene: TRBJ1-1
abundance: few
len: 15
v_gene: TRBV7-3
d_gene: NA
CDR3aa: CASSLTRQSSSEAFF
CDR3nt: TGTGCCAGCAGCTTAACGCGGCAGAGTTCTTCTGAAGCTTTCTTT

j_gene: TRBJ1-2
abundance: NA
len: 13
v_gene: TRBV30
d_gene: NA
CDR3aa: CAWSGTEFYGYTF
CDR3nt: TGTGCCTGGAGTGGCACGGAATTCTATGGCTACACCTTC

j_gene: TRBJ1-6
abundance: NA
len: 13
v_gene: TRBV6-5
d_gene: NA
CDR3aa: CASSYMGDSPLHF
CDR3nt: TGTGCCAGCAGTTACATGGGTGATTCACCCCTCCACTTT

j_gene: TRBJ2-6
abundance: NA
len: 18
v_gene: TRBV5-1
d_gene: TRBD1
CDR3aa: CASSPRTGLSSGANVLTF
CDR3nt: TGCGCCAGCAGCCCACGGACAGGTTTGAGCTCTGGGGCCAACGTCCTGACTTTC

j_gene: TRBJ1-2
abundance: NA
len: 12
v_gene: TRBV30
d_gene: NA
CDR3aa: CAWTTRNYGYTF
CDR3nt: TGTGCCTGGACCACACGGAACTATGGCTACACCTTC

j_gene: TRBJ1-5
abundance: NA
len: 14
v_gene: TRBV9
d_gene: NA
CDR3aa: CASAADPDNQPQHF
CDR3nt: TGTGCCAGCGCTGCGGACCCGGACAATCAGCCCCAGCATTTT

j_gene: TRBJ1-6
abundance: NA
len: 16
v_gene: TRBV28
d_gene: TRBD1
CDR3aa: CASSFQGGPANSPLHF
CDR3nt: TGTGCCAGCAGTTTCCAGGGGGGGCCGGCTAATTCACCCCTCCACTTT

j_gene: TRBJ1-6
abundance: NA
len: 15
v_gene: TRBV6-5
d_gene: NA
CDR3aa: CASRNTGFNNSPLHF
CDR3nt: TGTGCCAGCAGGAATACAGGGTTTAATAATTCACCCCTCCACTTT

j_gene: TRBJ2-1
abundance: NA
len: 17
v_gene: TRBV6-4
d_gene: NA
CDR3aa: CASSQFGSSSSYNEQFF
CDR3nt: TGTGCCAGCAGCCAGTTTGGGTCCTCGAGCTCCTACAATGAGCAGTTCTTC

j_gene: TRBJ2-7
abundance: NA
len: 15
v_gene: TRBV7-9
d_gene: NA
CDR3aa: CASSPQTVFSYEQYF
CDR3nt: TGTGCCAGCAGCCCCCAGACAGTATTCTCCTACGAGCAGTACTTC

j_gene: TRBJ1-2
abundance: NA
len: 14
v_gene: TRBV5-4
d_gene: TRBD1
CDR3aa: CASSLARQGGGYTF
CDR3nt: TGTGCCAGCAGCTTGGCCAGGCAGGGGGGTGGCTACACCTTC

j_gene: TRBJ2-7
abundance: NA
len: 15
v_gene: TRBV3-1/TRBV3-2
d_gene: NA
CDR3aa: CASSQDQVSSYEQYF
CDR3nt: TGTGCCAGCAGCCAAGATCAGGTCAGCTCCTACGAGCAGTACTTC

j_gene: TRBJ2-7
abundance: NA
len: 14
v_gene: TRBV5-4
d_gene: TRBD2
CDR3aa: CASSLGGRFYEQYF
CDR3nt: TGTGCCAGCAGCTTAGGCGGGAGATTCTACGAGCAGTACTTC

j_gene: TRBJ1-1
abundance: NA
len: 14
v_gene: TRBV27
d_gene: NA
CDR3aa: CASSAWTANTEAFF
CDR3nt: TGTGCCAGCAGCGCTTGGACTGCGAACACTGAAGCTTTCTTT

j_gene: TRBJ2-7
abundance: NA
len: 15
v_gene: TRBV28
d_gene: TRBD2
CDR3aa: CASSLTLAGGNEQYF
CDR3nt: TGTGCCAGCAGTTTAACCCTAGCGGGAGGAAACGAGCAGTACTTC

j_gene: TRBJ1-1
abundance: NA
len: 14
v_gene: TRBV3-1/TRBV3-2
d_gene: TRBD1
CDR3aa: CASSPDRGRTEAFF
CDR3nt: TGTGCCAGCAGCCCAGACAGGGGGAGGACTGAAGCTTTCTTT

j_gene: TRBJ1-3
abundance: NA
len: 16
v_gene: TRBV10-3
d_gene: NA
CDR3aa: CAISSLDRTRGNTIYF
CDR3nt: TGTGCCATCAGCAGTTTGGACAGAACGAGGGGAAACACCATATATTTT